This paragraph covers one T cell receptor (beta chain) sequence. The sample is drawn from a study of blood T cell repertoires in COVID-19. Assay: immunoSEQ multiplex PCR; the TCRdb copy retains only in-frame clones and omits some. Of under 250,000 clones in the sample, 80% to 85% are singletons; the top ten hold 8% to 9%. CDR3 length: 12 residues. The V end lost 0 bases, the J end lost 2 bases, and 4 bases lay between the germline ends. Germline V gene data show CDR1 as SQVTM and CDR2 as ANQGSEA. This sequence was found in a woman aged 45-65 years with acute COVID-19. The rearrangement uses TRBV29-1 and TRBJ1-2, with D unresolved. The sequenced material came from PBMCs or T cells enriched from blood (not recorded which). The CDR3 DNA is TGCAGCGTTGAAGATAGCAACTATGGCTACACCTTC. Translation gives CSVEDSNYGYTF.